Detailed here is one T cell receptor (beta chain). TCRdb's copy holds only in-frame clones and misses some; the assay was immunoSEQ multiplex PCR. Of more than 40,000 clones listed, around 83% were seen once; the top ten hold approximately 3.1%. The data were taken from a study of blood T cell repertoires in COVID-19. V lost 4 bases, J lost 1 base, and 4 bases stayed unmatched. Germline CDR1 SGHRS, CDR2 YFSETQ. The CDR3 has 15 amino acids. The chain has TRBV5-1 and TRBJ2-3; 9 bases map to TRBD1. The source is a woman in her 50s who had recovered from COVID-19. The sequenced sample was PBMCs or T cells enriched from blood (not recorded which). CDR3 sequence: CASSEGQGRTDTQYF. The CDR3 DNA sequence: TGCGCCAGCAGCGAAGGACAGGGGCGCACAGATACGCAGTATTTT.